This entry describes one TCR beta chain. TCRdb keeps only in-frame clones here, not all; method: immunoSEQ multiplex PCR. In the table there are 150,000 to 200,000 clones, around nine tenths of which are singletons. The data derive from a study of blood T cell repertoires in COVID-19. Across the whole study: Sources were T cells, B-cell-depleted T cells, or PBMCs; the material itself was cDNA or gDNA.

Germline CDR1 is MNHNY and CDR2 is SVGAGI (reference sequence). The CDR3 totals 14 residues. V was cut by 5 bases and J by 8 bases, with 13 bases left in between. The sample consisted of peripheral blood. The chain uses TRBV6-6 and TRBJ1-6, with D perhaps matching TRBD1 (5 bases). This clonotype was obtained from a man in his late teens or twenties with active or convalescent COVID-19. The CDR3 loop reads CASSPQGVDSPLHF. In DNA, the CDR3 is TGTGCCAGCAGTCCCCAGGGTGTGGATTCACCCCTCCACTTT.